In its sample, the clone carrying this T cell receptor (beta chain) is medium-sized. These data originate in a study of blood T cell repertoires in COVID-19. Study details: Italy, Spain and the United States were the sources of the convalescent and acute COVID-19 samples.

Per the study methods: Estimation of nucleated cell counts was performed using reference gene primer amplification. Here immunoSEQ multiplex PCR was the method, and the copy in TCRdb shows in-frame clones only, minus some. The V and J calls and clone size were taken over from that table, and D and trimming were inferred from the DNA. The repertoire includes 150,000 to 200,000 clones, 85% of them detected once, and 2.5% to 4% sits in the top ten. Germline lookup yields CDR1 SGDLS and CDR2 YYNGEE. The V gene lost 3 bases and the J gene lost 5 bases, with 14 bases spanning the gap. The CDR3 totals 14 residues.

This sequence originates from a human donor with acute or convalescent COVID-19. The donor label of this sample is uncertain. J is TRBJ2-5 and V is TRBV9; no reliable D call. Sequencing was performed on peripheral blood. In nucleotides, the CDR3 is TGTGCCAGCAGCGGAGGTAGCTCACATGAGACCCAGTACTTC. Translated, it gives CASSGGSSHETQYF.